This passage covers 26 T cell receptor beta chains from one sample sequenced in a study of cytomegalovirus exposure and HLA in healthy donors. The PCR ran on 60 Vbeta and 13 Jbeta primers. The method was immunoSEQ multiplex PCR; TCRdb's version includes in-frame clones alone and lacks a portion of them. Altogether about 150,000 clones are present, around 80% being singletons, with the ten largest covering around 1.4%. What was sequenced was PBMCs. Receptors originate from a man between 18 and 29 years old in good health and CMV-seronegative.

This clone was seen only a few times. The genes are TRBV27 and TRBJ1-1, with a weak D call TRBD1 (6 bases). V dropped 0 bases and J dropped 4 bases, with 15 bases sitting between them. The CDR3 extends over 16 amino acids. CDR1 is MNHEY and CDR2 is SMNVEV in the germline V gene (reference sequence). CDR3 in amino acids: CASSLSGRGGGTEAFF. The DNA of the CDR3 is TGTGCCAGCAGTTTATCAGGTAGGGGGGGAGGCACTGAAGCTTTCTTT.

The gene calls are TRBV7-2 and TRBJ1-1; D remains ambiguous. Germline CDR1 is SGHTA and CDR2 is FQGNSA. The CDR3 spans 15 residues. V shed 4 bases and J shed 7 bases, with 19 bases lying between them. CDR3 sequence (DNA): TGTGCCAGCAGCTACGGACCCGGGAGCCTAAATGAAGCTTTCTTT. This encodes CASSYGPGSLNEAFF.

The V call is TRBV25-1, the J call TRBJ1-6, with D perhaps matching TRBD1 (5 bases). CDR3 length: 15 residues. CDR1 MGHDK and CDR2 SYGVNS come from the germline V gene. The V gene lost 3 bases and the J gene lost 9 bases, with 15 bases spanning the gap. Written as DNA, the CDR3 is TGTGCCAGCAGTGAGGGAACAGGCCAGGGTTCACCCCTCCACTTT. Its protein product is CASSEGTGQGSPLHF.

J is TRBJ1-2 and V is TRBV27; a weak D match, TRBD1 (6 bases). The CDR3 loop spans 13 amino acids. Trimming took 10 bases from V and 8 from J, leaving 20 bases between them. The V gene's germline CDR1 is MNHEY and CDR2 SMNVEV (reference sequence). The CDR3, as DNA: TGTGCCACAGCTACAGGGAGCGAGTTCGGCTACACCTTC. Translation gives CATATGSEFGYTF.

The chain uses TRBV9 and TRBJ2-1; D call uncertain. The CDR3 extends over 13 amino acids. V was clipped by 0 bases and J by 5 bases, with 6 bases between them. CDR1 is SGDLS and CDR2 is YYNGEE in the germline V gene. CDR3 in amino acids: CASSVGADNEQFF. The CDR3 DNA is TGTGCCAGCAGCGTAGGTGCGGACAATGAGCAGTTCTTC. Looking up the rest from reference TRBV9 and TRBJ2-1 gives the full variable domain: DSGVTQTPKHLITATGQRVTLRCSPRSGDLSVYWYQQSLDQGLQFLIQYYNGEERAKGNILERFSAQQFPDLHSELNLSSLELGDSALYFCASSVGADNEQFFGPGTRLTVL.

This clone was detected a few times. J is TRBJ1-2 and V is TRBV11-2; tentatively, D is TRBD1 (5 bases). Trimming cost V 4 bases and J 1 base, with 7 bases left between them. Germline lookup yields CDR1 SGHAT and CDR2 FQNNGV. The CDR3 sequence is 13 residues long. CDR3 protein: CASSSRGNYGYTF. The CDR3 nucleotides read TGTGCCAGCAGCTCAAGGGGTAACTATGGCTACACCTTC.

This chain links TRBV10-1 with TRBJ2-7; 7 bases are a match to TRBD2. Unmatched junction bases numbered 6, after V lost 3 bases and J lost 1 base. The CDR3 runs 15 residues. CDR1 is WNHNN and CDR2 is SYGVQD in the germline V gene (reference sequence). CDR3 nucleotide sequence: TGCGCCAGCAGTGACCTAGGACTAGTATCCTACGAGCAGTACTTC. Amino acids: CASSDLGLVSYEQYF.

The rearrangement joins TRBV28 to TRBJ2-7, with D possibly matching TRBD1 (6 bases). The CDR3 sequence is 14 residues long. Germline-derived CDR1 and CDR2 are MDHEN and SYDVKM. The V and J ends lost 7 bases and 5 bases respectively, with 18 bases between them. CDR3 in amino acids: CASTTKGGDHEQYF. The CDR3 DNA reads TGTGCCAGCACTACCAAAGGGGGAGATCACGAGCAGTACTTC. The variable domain in full, with the rest retrieved from reference TRBV28 and TRBJ2-7, is DVKVTQSSRYLVKRTGEKVFLECVQDMDHENMFWYRQDPGLGLRLIYFSYDVKMKEKGDIPEGYSVSREKKERFSLILESASTNQTSMYLCASTTKGGDHEQYFGPGTRLTVT.

The chain couples TRBV5-6 to TRBJ1-2, with D unclear. The length of the CDR3 is 15 residues. The ends were cut back, 0 bases at V and 2 bases at J, with 11 bases in the middle. Looked up from germline, CDR1 is SGHDT and CDR2 is YYEEEE. For the CDR3, the DNA is TGTGCCAGCAGCTTGGGACCCTACTACAACTATGGCTACACCTTC. Protein sequence: CASSLGPYYNYGYTF.

This clone was recorded once. The chain has TRBV7-9 and TRBJ2-7, with 8 bases that match TRBD1. The junction had 10 bases not matched to a gene; V was cut back by 6 bases and J by 6 bases. The CDR3 totals 14 residues. Germline V gene lookup returns CDR1 SEHNR and CDR2 FQNEAQ (reference sequence). CDR3 DNA: TGTGCCAGCAGTGACAGGGGCCAACCCCGCGAGCAGTACTTC. It yields the protein CASSDRGQPREQYF.

The chain uses TRBV28 and TRBJ2-1; a weak D match, TRBD2 (5 bases). V was clipped by 1 base and J by 4 bases, with 17 bases between them. CDR1 is MDHEN and CDR2 is SYDVKM in the germline V gene. This CDR3 has 17 residues. The CDR3 here is CASSLYSARHPYNEQFF. As DNA, the CDR3 is TGTGCCAGCAGTTTATATAGCGCGCGGCATCCATACAATGAGCAGTTCTTC.

V is TRBV19 and J is TRBJ2-2; 8 positions match TRBD2. The CDR3 is 17 amino acids. V shed 2 bases and J 0 bases; nucleotides not matched to a gene: 5. Germline-derived CDR1 and CDR2 are LNHDA and SQIVND (reference sequence). Here the CDR3 reads CASSITSSGPNTGELFF. The CDR3 nucleotides are TGTGCCAGTAGTATAACCTCTAGCGGGCCGAACACCGGGGAGCTGTTTTTT.

The V call is TRBV27, the J call TRBJ2-7; 12 bases are a match to TRBD1. Trimming took 6 bases from V and 3 from J; bases not matched to a gene: 6. The CDR3 has 15 residues. From germline, CDR1 is MNHEY and CDR2 SMNVEV (reference sequence). As DNA, the CDR3 is TGTGCCAGCAGCTGGGGACAGGGGGCGGGCTACGAGCAGTACTTC. Residues: CASSWGQGAGYEQYF.

The chain recombines TRBV23-1 with TRBJ1-2; weak D call: TRBD1 (6 bases). TRBV23-1 qualifies as an ORF whose function is uncertain. V dropped 7 bases and J dropped 4 bases, with 19 bases sitting between them. This CDR3 is built from 15 residues. CDR3 nucleotides: TGCGCCAGCACCCCCCCGGAGGAAGGGGGCTATGGCTACACCTTC. Translation gives CASTPPEEGGYGYTF.

This chain connects TRBV11-2 to TRBJ2-7, with D possibly matching TRBD2 (5 bases). V shed 9 bases and J shed 2 bases, with 20 bases lying between them. The CDR3 sequence is 15 residues long. Germline V gives CDR1 SGHAT, CDR2 FQNNGV. The DNA for the CDR3 is TGTGCCAGTCTTCCTCTTTCCCGGGGTCCCTACGAGCAGTACTTC. This gives the protein CASLPLSRGPYEQYF.

This chain links TRBV10-2 with TRBJ2-2, with no clear D. CDR1 is WSHSY, CDR2 SAAADI, per germline. V was trimmed by 7 bases and J by 7 bases, leaving 4 bases between them. The length of the CDR3 is 10 residues. The CDR3 region is CASMSGELFF. The CDR3 region has the DNA TGCGCCAGCATGAGCGGGGAGCTGTTTTTT.

The V call is TRBV9, the J call TRBJ2-5; 10 bases fit TRBD2. J gave up 4 bases and V 4 bases, and 4 bases lay outside the gene matches. The CDR3 loop spans 14 amino acids. Germline CDR1 and CDR2: SGDLS and YYNGEE. The CDR3 spells CASSKSGRAETQYF. CDR3 DNA sequence: TGTGCCAGCAGCAAGAGCGGGAGGGCAGAGACCCAGTACTTC.

This rearrangement joins TRBV19 to TRBJ2-7; 7 nucleotides line up with TRBD2. V gave up 1 base and J gave up 4 bases; unmatched junction bases: 10. Germline CDR1 and CDR2: LNHDA and SQIVND (reference sequence). This CDR3 contains 16 residues. Here the CDR3 reads CASSIAAGEISYEQYF. The DNA of the CDR3 is TGTGCCAGTAGTATAGCGGCGGGAGAGATAAGTTACGAGCAGTACTTC.

This clone was seen a single time. The J gene is TRBJ2-5, the V gene TRBV7-2; 8 nucleotides agree with TRBD2. The J segment lost 2 bases and the V segment lost 5 bases, leaving 4 bases of the junction unmatched. Germline V lookup: CDR1 SGHTA, CDR2 FQGNSA. This CDR3 is built from 14 residues. In DNA form, the CDR3 reads TGTGCCAGCAGCACCTCGGGGGGGCAAGAGACCCAGTACTTC. Protein sequence: CASSTSGGQETQYF.

The chain recombines TRBV14 with TRBJ1-3; D uncertain. This CDR3 contains 15 residues. Deletions cut 4 bases from V and 0 bases from J, with 10 bases between. Germline CDR1 SGHDN, CDR2 FVKESK. Here the CDR3 DNA reads TGTGCCAGCAGCCCGAGGACTGTCTCTGGAAACACCATATATTTT. Protein product: CASSPRTVSGNTIYF.

The V gene is TRBV7-9, the J gene TRBJ2-5; maybe TRBD1 (6 bases). With 5 bases removed from V and 3 bases from J, the gap between germline ends came to 16 bases. Germline CDR1 and CDR2: SEHNR and FQNEAQ (reference sequence). The CDR3 totals 15 residues. CDR3 DNA sequence: TGTGCCAGCAGCAGCCCCGGGACACGGGAAGAGACCCAGTACTTC. This gives the protein CASSSPGTREETQYF.

The chain has TRBV6-5 and TRBJ1-4; a possible D gene is TRBD1 (6 bases). The CDR3 is made up of 14 amino acids. Trimming removed 5 bases at V and 7 bases at J, with 14 bases between. Per the germline V gene, CDR1 is MNHEY and CDR2 is SVGAGI. The CDR3 protein is CASSDLRGGEKLFF. The DNA for the CDR3 is TGTGCCAGCAGTGACCTAAGGGGGGGTGAAAAACTGTTTTTT.

The V and J genes are TRBV30 and TRBJ2-7, with TRBD2 identical over 9 bases. CDR3 length: 12 amino acids. Germline assignment: CDR1 GTSNPN and CDR2 SVGIG (reference sequence). The V and J ends lost 4 bases and 6 bases, in that order; junction bases with no gene match: 4. The CDR3 bases are TGTGCCTGGACGGCGGGAGGGCGCGAGCAGTACTTC. Protein product: CAWTAGGREQYF.

The CDR3: CAWKAGGNTIYF. The DNA of the CDR3 is TGTGCCTGGAAAGCGGGGGGAAACACCATATATTTT. This chain uses TRBV30 with TRBJ1-3, with no clear D. V was clipped by 4 bases and J by 4 bases, with 8 bases between them. The CDR3 consists of 12 residues. The V gene's germline CDR1 is GTSNPN and CDR2 SVGIG (reference sequence).

This clone was seen more than once but under ten times. The chain uses TRBV5-6 and TRBJ1-5, with 7 bases aligning to TRBD1. The length of the CDR3 is 14 residues. Germline CDR1 and CDR2: SGHDT and YYEEEE. V trimming: 3 bases; J trimming: 5 bases; junction bases outside the gene matches: 5. The CDR3 here is CASSSRDSYQPQHF. The CDR3 bases are TGTGCCAGCAGCTCCCGGGACAGCTATCAGCCCCAGCATTTT.

The chain couples TRBV6-6 to TRBJ2-5, with 7 bases aligning to TRBD1. This CDR3 contains 13 residues. CDR1 MNHNY and CDR2 SVGAGI come from the germline V gene (reference sequence). The ends lost 6 bases at V and 4 bases at J; junction bases unmatched: 5. This CDR3 reads CASRQGRGETQYF. The CDR3 DNA follows: TGTGCCAGCAGACAGGGGAGAGGAGAGACCCAGTACTTC.